Listed below are T cell receptor beta chains from one sample, sequenced in a study of blood T cell repertoires in COVID-19. Produced via immunoSEQ multiplex PCR; TCRdb's table is partial and in-frame only. The sample comprises 250,000 or so clones, about nine tenths of which are singletons, and less than 3% rests with the top ten. Input material: peripheral blood. Receptors were obtained from a woman in her 30s with active or convalescent COVID-19. The conserved cysteine and the conserved F or W are not part of the CDR3 here. D genes are given only for firm matches. Clone size is given for some rows only: seen once, a few or many times, or a class if the clone is expanded.

TRBV3-1/TRBV3-2,TRBJ2-3,.,.,ASSPGPHSTDTQY
TRBV19,TRBJ1-1,.,.,ASSIVGGVDTEAF
TRBV2,TRBJ1-1,TRBD1,.,ASERQGDTEAF
TRBV4-3,TRBJ2-1,TRBD2,.,ASSQDPGGSYNEQF
TRBV30,TRBJ1-1,.,few,AWSVQRFEAF
TRBV7-2,TRBJ1-3,.,.,ASSLDILSGNTIY
TRBV6-5,TRBJ2-3,.,.,ASSSRGAQDTQY
TRBV21-1,TRBJ1-2,.,.,ASSKGAGNGVYGYT
TRBV6-5,TRBJ2-7,.,.,ASSYQGLSSYEQY
TRBV10-2,TRBJ2-1,TRBD2,.,ATSGTSGGNYNEQF
TRBV5-3,TRBJ2-1,TRBD1,.,ARSTGQGAVEQF
TRBV7-8,TRBJ2-7,.,.,ASSFRETSYEQY
TRBV4-3,TRBJ1-2,.,.,ASSQDVSRADNYGYT
TRBV28,TRBJ1-1,.,.,ASSARRENTEAF
TRBV30,TRBJ1-6,.,.,AWSVRVGPGDNSPLH
TRBV19,TRBJ2-3,TRBD1,.,ASWGQQMSDTQY
TRBV7-6,TRBJ2-5,TRBD1,.,ASSSWTGGQETQY
TRBV29-1,TRBJ2-1,TRBD1,.,SVEGEQGRGNNEQF
TRBV7-2,TRBJ1-2,TRBD1,few,ASSPDRNYGYT
TRBV3-1/TRBV3-2,TRBJ2-1,TRBD2,.,ASSQEASGGSASSYNEQF
TRBV19,TRBJ1-3,.,.,ASSIWRTDSGNTIY
TRBV3-1/TRBV3-2,TRBJ1-2,.,.,ASSQDQGYYGYT
TRBV6-4,TRBJ2-3,.,.,ASSPSITQY
TRBV7-2,TRBJ2-5,.,.,ASSAVLHQETQY
TRBV30,TRBJ1-3,.,once,AWAPGGSGNTIY
TRBV6-2/TRBV6-3,TRBJ1-2,.,once,ASSSTGNHGYT
TRBV3-1/TRBV3-2,TRBJ1-2,TRBD1,.,ASCPDRGGGYT
TRBV2,TRBJ1-1,.,.,ASSQGPPIFSGTEAF
TRBV19,TRBJ1-2,.,.,ASKSMDSNYGYT
TRBV10-2,TRBJ2-5,TRBD2,.,ASRGGNGETQY
TRBV6-6,TRBJ1-2,.,.,ASSPRGSTYGYT